The clone carrying this T cell receptor beta chain showed up many times. Its antigen is unidentified. This entry comes from a study of CD8 T cells in ankylosing spondylitis. Study findings and constraints: Several highly homologous variants made up a TCR beta motif that seemed to typify ankylosing spondylitis blood. The clones that were linked to disease were reported to be significantly enriched in matched synovial fluid samples from ankylosing spondylitis patients. Earlier work had already found some motif variants in reactive arthritis synovial fluid and blood. Disease-linked clones were found to be CD8+ and relatively rare in peripheral blood.

Libraries for TCR beta were made by quantitative 5'-RACE with molecular barcodes. One entry per CDR3 protein, called by TCRdb with MiXCR from the 5' RACE reads. The sample holds 450,000 to 550,000 distinct CDR3 sequences, 5.3% seen once. The sequence was collected from a male donor with ankylosing spondylitis. Sequenced sample: blood, either unsorted or a sorted T cell fraction (not recorded which).

The CDR3 loop reads CASSQAGVGNTGELFF. Here the CDR3 DNA reads TGCGCCAGCAGCCAAGCAGGGGTGGGGAACACCGGGGAGCTGTTTTTT. V gene TRBV4-3 combines with J gene TRBJ2-2, with a tentative D call TRBD1 (6 bases). Trimming cost V 1 base and J 1 base, with 10 bases left between them. CDR1 is LGHNA and CDR2 is YSLEER in the germline V gene. The CDR3 covers 16 residues.